This TCR beta chain was identified during a study of cytomegalovirus exposure and HLA in healthy donors. It was with 60 Vbeta and 13 Jbeta primers that the PCR ran. Data came from immunoSEQ multiplex PCR; TCRdb stores just in-frame clones and leaves some out. Among roughly 260,000 clones listed, 84% were seen once. Germline V gene lookup returns CDR1 MDHEN and CDR2 SYDVKM. This CDR3 is 15 amino acids long. Trimming shortened V by 2 bases and J by 5 bases, and 15 bases separated the two germline ends. The TCR was taken from a woman between 40 and 50 years old in good health and CMV-seropositive. V and J are TRBV28 and TRBJ2-5; TRBD2 might be the D (5 bases). Sequencing was carried out using PBMCs. CDR3 sequence (DNA): TGTGCCAGCAGTTTAGCTAGCTTAGCCGGTGAGACCCAGTACTTC. Translation: CASSLASLAGETQYF. Filled out from reference TRBV28 and TRBJ2-5, the complete variable domain reads DVKVTQSSRYLVKRTGEKVFLECVQDMDHENMFWYRQDPGLGLRLIYFSYDVKMKEKGDIPEGYSVSREKKERFSLILESASTNQTSMYLCASSLASLAGETQYFGPGTRLLVL.